This T cell receptor beta chain came from a study of a mutant IDH1 vaccine in newly diagnosed glioma (dated by TCRdb to the early 2020s). Regarding the complete study: Patients received eight vaccinations in weeks 1, 3, 5, 7, 11, 15, 19 and 23, corresponding to visits V03 through V10. Of the approximately 29 treated patients, approximately 62% were male and about 40% were female, and a mean age of 40.4 years was recorded. Vaccination began 4-6 weeks after radiotherapy alone, or alongside temozolomide cycles in the chemotherapy-containing groups. Peripheral blood was collected at six visits: V03 (baseline), V05, V07, V10, V12 and V13. Longitudinal TCRB deep sequencing was done for 25 treated patients, wherever samples were available for exploratory analyses. Prior to enrollment, standard therapy consisting of radiotherapy alone, temozolomide alone, or radiochemotherapy with temozolomide had been administered to patients, with the combination being received by most patients.

On this clone: Its antigen is currently not known. Germline is not matched at one junction end, which may reflect a read error.

From a lookup of the germline V gene, CDR1 and CDR2 are ENHRY and SYGVKD. From its cysteine to its phenylalanine, the CDR3 spans 13 amino acids. Only the CDR3 region is kept as DNA, spanning 39 bases read in frame from base 1. The library relied on the immunoSEQ multiplex PCR assay. The hsTCRB Kit was used according to the manufacturer's protocol to amplify rearranged TCR beta chain sequences. An Illumina MiSeq was used to sequence the TCRB libraries. Regarding the original processing steps: Demultiplexing, trimming and gene mapping were performed with the kit vendor's proprietary platform. The immuneACCESS repertoire file appears here via TCRdb, limited to in-frame rearrangements. These files lack a portion of the clones; in checked studies, under half of the deficit traces to unresolved V genes, and the cause of the others is not known. From that table come the V and J calls and clone size; the DNA was used to work out D and trimming. Counted in this sample were 20,000 to 25,000 clones; roughly three quarters of them appeared once. The ten largest make up roughly 11% of the sample.

The sample's time point label, decoded: week 11, during vaccination. Every vaccine dose consisted of 300 ug of a 20-mer mutant IDH1 peptide in Montanide, administered subcutaneously together with topical imiquimod. The donors had newly diagnosed IDH1-mutant astrocytomas of WHO grade 3 or 4 that showed loss of nuclear ATRX. The samples were drawn from NOA16, a multicentre, single-arm, open-label phase I trial in Germany that tested a mutant IDH1 peptide vaccine in humans for the first time. The DNeasy Blood and Tissue Kit was used to extract genomic DNA from EDTA blood for TCRB sequencing. Study-level results and caveats: According to the authors, sample limitations meant that analyses of patient blood samples could not be reproduced. PBMC samples for TCRB deep sequencing were selected based on availability. No apparent relationship was observed between pseudoprogression and alterations in the top peripheral T cell clonotypes detected by TCRB sequencing. Across multiple MHC alleles, vaccine-induced immune responses were seen in about 93% of patients.

This sample comprised peripheral blood mononuclear cells (PBMCs), obtained from a glioma patient whose treatment included an IDH1 peptide vaccine. The sequence joins TRBV10-3 to TRBJ1-5; no D segment can be confidently identified. The receptor comes from a young man with glioma. Some clones in this sample may be carry-over from other donors' samples. The nucleotide sequence is given as TGTGCCATCAGTGACAGCGGAAATCAGCCCCAACATTTT. Its product reads: CAISDSGNQPQHF.